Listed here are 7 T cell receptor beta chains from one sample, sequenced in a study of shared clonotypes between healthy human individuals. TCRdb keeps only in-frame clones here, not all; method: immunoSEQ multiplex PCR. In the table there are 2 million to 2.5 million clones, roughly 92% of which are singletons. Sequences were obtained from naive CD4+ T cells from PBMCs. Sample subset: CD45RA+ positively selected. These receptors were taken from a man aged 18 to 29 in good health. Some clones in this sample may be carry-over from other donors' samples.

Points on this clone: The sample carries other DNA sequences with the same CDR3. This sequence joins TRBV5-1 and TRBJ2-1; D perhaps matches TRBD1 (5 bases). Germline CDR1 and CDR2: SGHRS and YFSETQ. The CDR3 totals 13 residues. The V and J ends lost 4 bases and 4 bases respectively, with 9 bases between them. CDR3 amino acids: CASSLDIYNEQFF. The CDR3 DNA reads TGCGCCAGCAGCCTGGACATTTACAATGAGCAGTTCTTC.

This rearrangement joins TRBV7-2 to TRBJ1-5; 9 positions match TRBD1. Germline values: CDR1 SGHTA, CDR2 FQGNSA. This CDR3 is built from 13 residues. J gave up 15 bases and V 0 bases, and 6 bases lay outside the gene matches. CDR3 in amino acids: CASSLARQGEWHF. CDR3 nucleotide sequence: TGTGCCAGCAGCTTAGCGCGACAGGGGGAATGGCATTTT.

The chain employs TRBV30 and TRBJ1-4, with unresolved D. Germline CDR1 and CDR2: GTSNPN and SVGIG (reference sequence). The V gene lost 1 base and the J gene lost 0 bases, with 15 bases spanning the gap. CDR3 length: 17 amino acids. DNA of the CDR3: TGTGCCTGGAGTGAAGGAGTCCTTCTCGCAACTAATGAAAAACTGTTTTTT. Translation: CAWSEGVLLATNEKLFF.

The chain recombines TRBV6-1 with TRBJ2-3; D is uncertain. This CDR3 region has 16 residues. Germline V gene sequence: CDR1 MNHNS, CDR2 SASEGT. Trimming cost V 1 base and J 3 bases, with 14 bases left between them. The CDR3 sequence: CASSEGAQIGTDTQYF. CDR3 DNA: TGTGCCAGCAGTGAAGGTGCACAGATAGGGACAGATACGCAGTATTTT.

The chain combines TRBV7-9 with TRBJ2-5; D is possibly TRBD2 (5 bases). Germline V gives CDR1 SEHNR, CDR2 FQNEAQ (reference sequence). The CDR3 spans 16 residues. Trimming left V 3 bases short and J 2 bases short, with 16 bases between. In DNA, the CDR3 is TGTGCCAGCAGCTTCTGGGGTAGCGACAAACAAGAGACCCAGTACTTC. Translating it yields CASSFWGSDKQETQYF. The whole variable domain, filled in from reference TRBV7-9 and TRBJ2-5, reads DTGVSQNPRHKITKRGQNVTFRCDPISEHNRLYWYRQTLGQGPEFLTYFQNEAQLEKSRLLSDRFSAERPKGSFSTLEIQRTEQGDSAMYLCASSFWGSDKQETQYFGPGTRLLVL.

CDR3 loop: CATRTERLTDTQYF. The CDR3 bases are TGTGCCACGAGGACAGAAAGGCTCACAGATACGCAGTATTTT. The genes are TRBV10-3 and TRBJ2-3; possibly TRBD1 for D (6 bases). V lost 10 bases, J lost 2 bases, and 16 bases lay in between. Germline CDR1 is ENHRY and CDR2 is SYGVKD. The CDR3 contains 14 residues.

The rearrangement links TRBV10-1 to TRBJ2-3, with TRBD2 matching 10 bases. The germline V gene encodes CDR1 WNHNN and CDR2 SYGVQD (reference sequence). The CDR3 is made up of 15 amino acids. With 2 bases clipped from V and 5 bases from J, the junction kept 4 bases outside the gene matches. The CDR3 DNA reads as TGCGCCAGCAGTGAGAGGACTAGCGGTGTAGATACGCAGTATTTT. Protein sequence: CASSERTSGVDTQYF.